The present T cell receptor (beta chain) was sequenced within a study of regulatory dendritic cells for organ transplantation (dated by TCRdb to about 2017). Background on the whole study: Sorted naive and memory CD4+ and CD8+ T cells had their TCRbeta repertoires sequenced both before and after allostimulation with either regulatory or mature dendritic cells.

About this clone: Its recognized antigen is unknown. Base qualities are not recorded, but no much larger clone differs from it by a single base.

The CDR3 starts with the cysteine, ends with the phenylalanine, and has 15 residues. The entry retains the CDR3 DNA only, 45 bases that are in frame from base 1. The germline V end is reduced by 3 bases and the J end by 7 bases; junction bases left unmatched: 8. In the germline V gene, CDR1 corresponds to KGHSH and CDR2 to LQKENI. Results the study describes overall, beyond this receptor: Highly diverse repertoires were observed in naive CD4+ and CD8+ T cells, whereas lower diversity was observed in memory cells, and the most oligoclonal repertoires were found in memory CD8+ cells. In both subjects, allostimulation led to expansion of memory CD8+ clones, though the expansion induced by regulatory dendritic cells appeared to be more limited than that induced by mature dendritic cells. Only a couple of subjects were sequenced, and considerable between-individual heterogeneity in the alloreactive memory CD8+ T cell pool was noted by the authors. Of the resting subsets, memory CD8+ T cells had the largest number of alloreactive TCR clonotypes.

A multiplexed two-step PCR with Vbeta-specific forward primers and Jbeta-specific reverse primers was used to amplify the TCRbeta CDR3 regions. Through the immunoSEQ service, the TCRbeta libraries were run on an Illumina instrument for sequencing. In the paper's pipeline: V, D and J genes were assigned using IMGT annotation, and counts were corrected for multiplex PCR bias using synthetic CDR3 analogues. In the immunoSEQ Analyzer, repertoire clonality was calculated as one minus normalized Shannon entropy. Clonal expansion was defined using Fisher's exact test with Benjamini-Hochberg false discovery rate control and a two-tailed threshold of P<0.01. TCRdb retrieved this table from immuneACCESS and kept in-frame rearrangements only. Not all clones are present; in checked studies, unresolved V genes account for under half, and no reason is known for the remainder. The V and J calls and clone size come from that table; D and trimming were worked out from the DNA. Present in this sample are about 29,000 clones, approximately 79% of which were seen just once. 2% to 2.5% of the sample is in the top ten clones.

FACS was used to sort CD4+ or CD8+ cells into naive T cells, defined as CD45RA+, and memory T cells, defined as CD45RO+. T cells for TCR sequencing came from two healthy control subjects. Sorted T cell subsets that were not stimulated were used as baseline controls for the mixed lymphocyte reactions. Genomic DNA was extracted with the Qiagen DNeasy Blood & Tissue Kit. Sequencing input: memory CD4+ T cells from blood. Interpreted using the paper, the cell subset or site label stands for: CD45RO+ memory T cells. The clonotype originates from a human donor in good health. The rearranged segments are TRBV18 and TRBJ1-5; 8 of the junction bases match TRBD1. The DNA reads TGTGCCAGCTCACCTGACAGGGGAGGATTGCAGCCCCAGCATTTT. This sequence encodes CASSPDRGGLQPQHF. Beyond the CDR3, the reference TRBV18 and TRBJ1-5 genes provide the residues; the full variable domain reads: NAGVMQNPRHLVRRRGQEARLRCSPMKGHSHVYWYRQLPEEGLKFMVYLQKENIIDESGMPKERFSAEFPKEGPSILRIQQVVRGDSAAYFCASSPDRGGLQPQHFGDGTRLSIL.